This TCR beta chain was captured in a study of T-cell memory formation after mild COVID-19. The germline CDR1 and CDR2 sequences are MNHEY and SVGEGT. The CDR3 covers 13 residues. V was pared by 9 bases and J by 1 base, with 2 bases of the junction left unmatched. General observations from the study: Cross-reactive memory apparently joined, as some responding clones appeared in pre-infection memory. Among CD4+ contracting clones, most were CM and EM, and CD8+ ones EMRA. Among clones contracting day 15 to 85, CD4/CD8 was balanced, whereas later expanders leaned CD4+.

In TCRdb, the 5' RACE reads were re-called with MiXCR into one record per CDR3 protein. The sample contains some 40,000 distinct CDR3 sequences, approximately 9.7% of which appear only once. Only a few counts were recorded for this clonotype. Its target is unknown. The V gene is TRBV6-2 or TRBV6-3, the J gene TRBJ2-3; 9 bases agree with TRBD2. The clonotype originates from an adult woman who had mild COVID-19 (a few samples of this study predate the infection). Cell type and time point are not known. Sequencing was carried out using PBMCs or a T cell subset sorted from them (not recorded which). This CDR3 is CASRLAGTDTQYF. The CDR3 DNA is TGTGCCAGTCGACTAGCGGGCACAGATACGCAGTATTTT.